This T cell receptor (beta chain) was identified in a study of monozygotic twins with inflammatory bowel disease. The CDR3 extends over 14 amino acids. Per the germline V gene, CDR1 is MNHNS and CDR2 is SASEGT. After re-calling the 5' RACE reads, TCRdb lists one entry per CDR3 protein, DNA absent. This repertoire includes some 400,000 distinct CDR3 sequences. The rearrangement links TRBV6-1 to TRBJ1-1; without DNA, the TCRdb call of TRBD1 cannot be checked. The sequenced sample consisted of blood. The source of this sequence is a human donor with ulcerative colitis or Crohn's disease, or a healthy co-twin of an affected twin (not recorded which). CDR3 sequence reads: CASSGSSGGTEAFF.